One sample yielded the 21 T cell receptor beta chains listed below, sequenced in a study of human T cells and chemical hapten exposure. Indicated time point: patch test 3, about 24 weeks after DPC sensitization. Treatment denoted: therapeutic diphenylcyclopropenone sensitization with weekly scalp DPC. TCRdb re-called the RACE reads through MiXCR, storing one row per CDR3 protein. In the table there are roughly 200,000 distinct CDR3 sequences, about 25% of which are singletons. Sequenced here: whole blood, sampled in connection with sensitization to the hapten diphenylcyclopropenone (DPC). The receptors stem from a woman aged 40 to 50 with alopecia areata. Some clones in this sample may be carry-over from other donors' samples.

This clonotype was seen a handful of times. The chain's CDR3 is CASSPSWEDYGYTF. CDR3 sequence (DNA): TGTGCCAGCAGCCCCTCTTGGGAGGACTATGGCTACACCTTC. The chain has TRBV7-9 and TRBJ1-2; D remains unclear. The CDR3 is made up of 14 amino acids. Trimming cost V 5 bases and J 3 bases, with 13 bases left between them. In germline, CDR1 is SEHNR, CDR2 FQNEAQ (reference sequence).

This clonotype was counted a few times. The chain has TRBV28 and TRBJ2-3, with a possible D match to TRBD1 (5 bases). The germline V gene has CDR1 MDHEN and CDR2 SYDVKM. V was shortened by 4 bases and J by 4 bases, with 12 bases between the two germline ends. The CDR3 has 14 residues. The CDR3 DNA reads TGTGCCAGCAGTTCGCTGACAGCCTCAGATACGCAGTATTTT. Translation: CASSSLTASDTQYF. The complete variable domain, with remaining parts taken from reference TRBV28 and TRBJ2-3, reads DVKVTQSSRYLVKRTGEKVFLECVQDMDHENMFWYRQDPGLGLRLIYFSYDVKMKEKGDIPEGYSVSREKKERFSLILESASTNQTSMYLCASSSLTASDTQYFGPGTRLTVL.

The V and J genes are TRBV7-9 and TRBJ2-7; TRBD2 aligns across 10 bases. Germline CDR1 is SEHNR and CDR2 is FQNEAQ (reference sequence). The CDR3 spans 15 residues. Trimming cost V 5 bases and J 5 bases; bases outside gene matches: 9. The CDR3, as DNA: TGTGCCAGCAGCCCCTGGCTAGCGGGAGTAGACGAGCAGTACTTC. This encodes CASSPWLAGVDEQYF. The whole variable domain, filled in from reference TRBV7-9 and TRBJ2-7, reads DTGVSQNPRHKITKRGQNVTFRCDPISEHNRLYWYRQTLGQGPEFLTYFQNEAQLEKSRLLSDRFSAERPKGSFSTLEIQRTEQGDSAMYLCASSPWLAGVDEQYFGPGTRLTVT.

The chain employs TRBV7-6 and TRBJ2-7; tentatively, D is TRBD2 (5 bases). V was pared by 1 base and J by 0 bases, with 10 bases between. The CDR3 is made up of 15 amino acids. Germline assignment: CDR1 SGHVS and CDR2 FNYEAQ. The CDR3 here is CASSLGRDISYEQYF. The CDR3 nucleotides read TGTGCCAGCAGCTTAGGTCGGGATATCTCCTACGAGCAGTACTTC.

This clonotype was seen a few times. The gene calls are TRBV28 and TRBJ2-3; 8 nucleotides agree with TRBD2. From germline, CDR1 is MDHEN and CDR2 SYDVKM. The trim removed 7 bases at V and 4 bases at J, leaving 10 bases unmatched. CDR3 length equals 15 residues. CDR3 protein: CASTLAGGGSDTQYF. The CDR3 DNA is TGTGCCAGCACCCTCGCGGGGGGTGGGTCAGATACGCAGTATTTT.

There are a few counts of this clonotype. Germline and junction disagree at one end, which may indicate a read error. The chain couples TRBV7-7 to TRBJ2-5; no clear D. The germline gives CDR1 SSHAT, CDR2 FNYEAQ (reference sequence). The CDR3 has 14 residues. The CDR3 bases are TGTGCTAGCAGCTTAGGTGGCAGGCAAGAGACCCAGTACTTC. Translated, it gives CASSLGGRQETQYF.

This clonotype was counted between two and nine times. CDR3 DNA sequence: TGTGCCAGCAGTTATGATTTGGGGGTTCAAGAGACCCAGTACTTC. Translation gives CASSYDLGVQETQYF. This rearrangement joins TRBV6-2 or TRBV6-3 to TRBJ2-5; possibly TRBD1 or TRBD2 for D (5 bases each). The CDR3 spans 15 residues. Trimming stripped 3 bases from V and 2 bases from J, with 13 bases between. Germline V gene data show CDR1 as MNHEY and CDR2 as SVGEGT.

This clonotype was observed a few times. The chain links TRBV10-3 to TRBJ2-7; the match to TRBD1 covers 8 bases. The CDR3 is 14 residues long. The junction had 5 bases not matched to a gene; V was cut back by 4 bases and J by 3 bases. The germline V gene has CDR1 ENHRY and CDR2 SYGVKD. The CDR3 DNA is TGTGCCATCAGTGGGCACAGGGGGGACTACGAGCAGTACTTC. It encodes CAISGHRGDYEQYF.

This clonotype was observed once. The rearrangement links TRBV12-3 or TRBV12-4 to TRBJ2-2; D may be TRBD1 (5 bases). The germline V and J ends were trimmed by 2 bases and 3 bases, with 10 bases remaining between them. The CDR3 sequence is 15 residues long. Here the CDR3 DNA reads TGTGCCAGCAGTTTAATAGGGGCCGACACCGGGGAGCTGTTTTTT. Translating gives CASSLIGADTGELFF.

This clonotype was seen only a few times. The rearrangement uses TRBV6-5 and TRBJ2-5, with 14 nucleotides matching TRBD2. V was pared by 9 bases and J by 4 bases, with 1 base of the junction left unmatched. Germline assignment: CDR1 MNHEY and CDR2 SVGAGI. CDR3 length: 13 amino acids. The CDR3 region is CASGLAGGETQYF. Written as DNA, the CDR3 is TGTGCCAGTGGACTAGCGGGAGGAGAGACCCAGTACTTC.

The rearrangement links TRBV5-1 to TRBJ2-6; the D call may be TRBD1 or TRBD2 (5 bases each). Germline CDR1 and CDR2: SGHRS and YFSETQ. The V gene lost 0 bases and the J gene lost 0 bases, with 10 bases spanning the gap. The CDR3 length is 17 residues. The CDR3 is CASSLDRTLSGANVLTF. CDR3 in DNA: TGCGCCAGCAGCTTGGACAGGACTCTCTCTGGGGCCAACGTCCTGACTTTC.

The CDR3 reads CSAGGRGWGETQYF. The CDR3 DNA reads TGCAGTGCTGGAGGGCGGGGATGGGGAGAGACCCAGTACTTC. This sequence joins TRBV20-1 and TRBJ2-5; possibly TRBD2 for D (6 bases). Germline assignment: CDR1 DFQATT and CDR2 SNEGSKA (reference sequence). The CDR3 length is 14 residues. Trimming stripped 5 bases from V and 4 bases from J, with 17 bases between.

The rearrangement uses TRBV7-8 and TRBJ2-1, with a possible D match to TRBD1 (6 bases). V lost 4 bases, J lost 4 bases, and 14 bases lay in between. This CDR3 is 15 amino acids long. The V gene's germline CDR1 is SGHVS and CDR2 FQNEAQ. The CDR3 DNA sequence: TGTGCCAGCAGCTCGTCGGGACATTTTTACAATGAGCAGTTCTTC. Translated: CASSSSGHFYNEQFF.

This clonotype was detected many times. The rearrangement links TRBV29-1 to TRBJ1-3, with 8 bases matching TRBD1. J lost 5 bases, V lost 6 bases, and 15 bases had no gene match. Germline values: CDR1 SQVTM, CDR2 ANQGSEA. The CDR3 is made up of 16 amino acids. This chain's CDR3 is CSVSGDKTGERNTIYF. CDR3 sequence (DNA): TGCAGCGTGTCGGGCGATAAGACAGGGGAGCGAAACACCATATATTTT.

The chain links TRBV4-1 to TRBJ2-5, with D perhaps being TRBD1 or TRBD2 (5 bases each). The germline V gene has CDR1 MGHRA and CDR2 YSYEKL. This CDR3 has 13 residues. Trimming removed 1 base at V and 4 bases at J, with 7 bases between. CDR3 loop: CASSQVGVETQYF. The CDR3 DNA is TGCGCCAGCAGCCAAGTGGGGGTAGAGACCCAGTACTTC.

A few counts support this clonotype. This sequence joins TRBV9 and TRBJ2-3; weak D call: TRBD1 (6 bases). This CDR3 has 16 amino acids. The V end lost 4 bases, the J end lost 1 base, and 16 bases lay between the germline ends. Germline CDR1 reads SGDLS; CDR2 reads YYNGEE. The CDR3 bases are TGTGCCAGCAGCACTACAGGGCAACCCCGCACAGATACGCAGTATTTT. It is translated as CASSTTGQPRTDTQYF.

The V call is TRBV7-2, the J call TRBJ2-7, with D tentatively TRBD2 (5 bases). The CDR3 runs 14 residues. Trimming cost V 3 bases and J 0 bases, with 9 bases left between them. Per the germline V gene, CDR1 is SGHTA and CDR2 is FQGNSA. Written as DNA, the CDR3 is TGTGCCAGCAGCTTCGTGGACTTCTCCTACGAGCAGTACTTC. It yields the protein CASSFVDFSYEQYF. Looking up the rest from reference TRBV7-2 and TRBJ2-7 gives the full variable domain: GAGVSQSPSNKVTEKGKDVELRCDPISGHTALYWYRQSLGQGLEFLIYFQGNSAPDKSGLPSDRFSAERTGGSVSTLTIQRTQQEDSAVYLCASSFVDFSYEQYFGPGTRLTVT.

The V gene is TRBV4-3, the J gene TRBJ2-7; 9 nucleotides align to TRBD2. With 0 bases clipped from V and 2 bases from J, the junction kept 11 bases outside the gene matches. The CDR3 consists of 18 residues. Germline values: CDR1 LGHNA, CDR2 YSLEER. The CDR3 DNA sequence: TGCGCCAGCAGCCAAGATTACGCGGGAGGGCCCTCCCCCTACGAGCAGTACTTC. Amino acids: CASSQDYAGGPSPYEQYF.

This clonotype was recorded many times. The chain has TRBV5-1 and TRBJ2-7; 7 bases line up with TRBD1. There are 12 residues in the CDR3. Trimming removed 3 bases from V and 5 bases from J; junction bases left unmatched: 2. Germline CDR1 and CDR2: SGHRS and YFSETQ. Here the CDR3 DNA reads TGCGCCAGCAGCTCTCAGGGGGACGAGCAGTACTTC. The encoded protein is CASSSQGDEQYF.

This clonotype was observed a handful of times. The V call is TRBV20-1, the J call TRBJ2-7; maybe TRBD2 (5 bases). CDR3 size: 14 residues. Per germline, CDR1 DFQATT and CDR2 SNEGSKA (reference sequence). V lost 6 bases and J lost 2, with 17 bases in between. The CDR3 loop is CSARRLRGTYEQYF. CDR3 nucleotide sequence: TGCAGTGCCAGGAGGCTGCGAGGTACCTACGAGCAGTACTTC.

The rearrangement links TRBV2 to TRBJ2-7; perhaps TRBD1 as D (6 bases). The CDR3 extends over 14 amino acids. Looked up from germline, CDR1 is SNHLY and CDR2 is FYNNEI. V dropped 7 bases and J dropped 2 bases, with 15 bases sitting between them. Here the CDR3 DNA reads TGTGCCAGCAATCGACAGGCCGAAGCCTACGAGCAGTACTTC. Translation gives CASNRQAEAYEQYF.